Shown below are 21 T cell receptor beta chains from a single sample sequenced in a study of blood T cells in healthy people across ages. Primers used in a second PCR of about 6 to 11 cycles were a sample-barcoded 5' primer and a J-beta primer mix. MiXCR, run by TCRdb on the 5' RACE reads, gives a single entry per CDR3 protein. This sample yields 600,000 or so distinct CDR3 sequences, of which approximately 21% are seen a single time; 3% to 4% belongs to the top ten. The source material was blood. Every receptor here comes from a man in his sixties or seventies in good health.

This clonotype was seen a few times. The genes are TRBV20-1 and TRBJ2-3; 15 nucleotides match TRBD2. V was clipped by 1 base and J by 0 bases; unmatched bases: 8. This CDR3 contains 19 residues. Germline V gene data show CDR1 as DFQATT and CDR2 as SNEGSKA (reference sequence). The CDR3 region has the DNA TGCAGTGCTAGAGGTTCGGGACTAGCGGGAGGATCTAGCACAGATACGCAGTATTTT. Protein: CSARGSGLAGGSSTDTQYF.

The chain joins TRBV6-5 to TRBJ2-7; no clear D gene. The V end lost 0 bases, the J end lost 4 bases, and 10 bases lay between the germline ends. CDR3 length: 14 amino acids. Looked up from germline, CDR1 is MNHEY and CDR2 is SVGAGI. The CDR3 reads CASSYSIQRYEQYF. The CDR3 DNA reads TGTGCCAGCAGTTACTCGATACAGAGATACGAGCAGTACTTC.

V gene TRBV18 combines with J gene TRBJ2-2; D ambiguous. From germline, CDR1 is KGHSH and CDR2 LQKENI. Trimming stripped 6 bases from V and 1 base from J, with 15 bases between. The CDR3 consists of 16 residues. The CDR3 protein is CASSSLRGENTGELFF. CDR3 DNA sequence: TGTGCCAGCTCCTCCCTCCGAGGAGAGAACACCGGGGAGCTGTTTTTT.

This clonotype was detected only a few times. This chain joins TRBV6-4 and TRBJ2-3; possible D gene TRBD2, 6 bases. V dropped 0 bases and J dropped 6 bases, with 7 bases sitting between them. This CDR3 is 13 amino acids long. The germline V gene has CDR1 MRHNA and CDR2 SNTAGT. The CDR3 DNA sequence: TGTGCCAGCAGTGACTCCCTAGCGGATACGCAGTATTTT. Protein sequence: CASSDSLADTQYF.

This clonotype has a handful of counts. The CDR3: CASSYPLQGGGETQYF. For the CDR3, the DNA is TGTGCCAGCAGTTACCCTCTCCAGGGAGGTGGGGAGACCCAGTACTTC. The chain employs TRBV6-6 and TRBJ2-5; D possibly corresponds to TRBD2 (6 bases). Trimming cost V 2 bases and J 5 bases, with 18 bases left between them. CDR1 is MNHNY and CDR2 is SVGAGI in the germline V gene (reference sequence). The CDR3 runs 16 residues.

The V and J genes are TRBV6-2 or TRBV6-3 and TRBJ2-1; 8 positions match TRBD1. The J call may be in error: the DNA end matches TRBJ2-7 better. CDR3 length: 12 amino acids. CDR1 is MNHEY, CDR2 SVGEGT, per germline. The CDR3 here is CATRQGRNEQYF. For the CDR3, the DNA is TGTGCCACGAGACAGGGGAGGAACGAGCAGTACTTC.

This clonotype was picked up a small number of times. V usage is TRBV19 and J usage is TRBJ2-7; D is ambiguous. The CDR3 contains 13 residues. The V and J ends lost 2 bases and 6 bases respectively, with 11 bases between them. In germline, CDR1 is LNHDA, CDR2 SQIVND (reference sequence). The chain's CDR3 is CASSISGRREQYF. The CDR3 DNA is TGTGCCAGTAGTATATCTGGCCGTCGCGAGCAGTACTTC.

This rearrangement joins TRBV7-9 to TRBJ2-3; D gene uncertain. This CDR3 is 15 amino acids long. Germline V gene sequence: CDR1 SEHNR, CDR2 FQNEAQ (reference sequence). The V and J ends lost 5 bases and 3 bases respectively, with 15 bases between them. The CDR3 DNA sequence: TGTGCCAGCAGCCAGGTCATGGGTCGTACAGATACGCAGTATTTT. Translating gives CASSQVMGRTDTQYF. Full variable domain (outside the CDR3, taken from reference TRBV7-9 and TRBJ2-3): DTGVSQNPRHKITKRGQNVTFRCDPISEHNRLYWYRQTLGQGPEFLTYFQNEAQLEKSRLLSDRFSAERPKGSFSTLEIQRTEQGDSAMYLCASSQVMGRTDTQYFGPGTRLTVL.

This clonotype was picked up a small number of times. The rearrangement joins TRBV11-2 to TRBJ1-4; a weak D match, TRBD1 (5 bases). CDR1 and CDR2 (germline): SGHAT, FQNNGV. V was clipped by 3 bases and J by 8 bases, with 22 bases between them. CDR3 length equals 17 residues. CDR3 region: CASSFDAGGILLEKLFF. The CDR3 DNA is TGTGCCAGCAGCTTTGACGCCGGGGGGATACTATTAGAAAAACTGTTTTTT.

CDR3 loop: CASSPWLGGARNGELFF. The CDR3, as DNA: TGCGCCAGCAGCCCGTGGCTGGGAGGGGCGAGGAACGGGGAGCTGTTTTTT. This sequence joins TRBV4-3 and TRBJ2-2; TRBD2 aligns across 7 bases. This CDR3 is built from 17 residues. The junction had 15 bases not matched to a gene; V was cut back by 4 bases and J by 7 bases. In germline, CDR1 is LGHNA, CDR2 YSLEER.

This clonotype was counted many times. CDR3 sequence: CSAISTDTQYF. CDR3 coding DNA: TGCAGTGCTATTTCCACAGATACGCAGTATTTT. This chain links TRBV20-1 with TRBJ2-3; D unresolved. V shed 4 bases and J shed 2 bases, with 4 bases lying between them. From germline, CDR1 is DFQATT and CDR2 SNEGSKA (reference sequence). This CDR3 contains 11 residues.

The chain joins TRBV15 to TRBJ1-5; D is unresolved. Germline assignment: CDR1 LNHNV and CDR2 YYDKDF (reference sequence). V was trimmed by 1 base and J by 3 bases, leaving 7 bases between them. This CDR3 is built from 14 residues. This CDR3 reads CATSRGGPNQPQHF. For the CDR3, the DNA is TGTGCCACCAGCAGAGGAGGGCCCAATCAGCCCCAGCATTTT. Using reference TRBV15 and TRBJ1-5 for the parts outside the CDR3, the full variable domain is DAMVIQNPRYQVTQFGKPVTLSCSQTLNHNVMYWYQQKSSQAPKLLFHYYDKDFNNEADTPDNFQSRRPNTSFCFLDIRSPGLGDTAMYLCATSRGGPNQPQHFGDGTRLSIL.

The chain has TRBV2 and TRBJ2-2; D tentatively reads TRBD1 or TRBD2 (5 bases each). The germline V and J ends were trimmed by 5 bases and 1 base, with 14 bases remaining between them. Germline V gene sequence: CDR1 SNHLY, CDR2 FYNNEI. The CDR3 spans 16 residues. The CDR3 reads CASSTRMGVNTGELFF. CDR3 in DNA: TGTGCCAGCAGTACCCGAATGGGGGTGAACACCGGGGAGCTGTTTTTT.

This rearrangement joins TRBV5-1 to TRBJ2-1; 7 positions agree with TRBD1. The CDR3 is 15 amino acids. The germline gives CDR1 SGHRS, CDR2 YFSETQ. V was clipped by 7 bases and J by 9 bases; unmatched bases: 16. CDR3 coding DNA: TGCGCCAGCGGGGACCAGGGGGTACGCGACGGTGAGCAGTTCTTC. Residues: CASGDQGVRDGEQFF.

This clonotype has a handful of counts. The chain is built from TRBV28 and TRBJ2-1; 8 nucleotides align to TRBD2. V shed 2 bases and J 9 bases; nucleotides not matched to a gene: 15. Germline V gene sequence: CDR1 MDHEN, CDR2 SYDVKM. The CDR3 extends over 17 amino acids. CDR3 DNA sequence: TGTGCCAGCAGTTTAGTGGGATCTCGGGAGGGTCGGGCTGAGCAGTTCTTC. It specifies CASSLVGSREGRAEQFF.

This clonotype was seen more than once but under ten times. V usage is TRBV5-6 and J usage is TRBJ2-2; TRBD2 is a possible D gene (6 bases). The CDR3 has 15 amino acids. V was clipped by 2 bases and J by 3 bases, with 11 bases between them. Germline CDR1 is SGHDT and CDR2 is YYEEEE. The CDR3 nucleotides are TGTGCCAGCAGCTTCCTGACTAGAGACACCGGGGAGCTGTTTTTT. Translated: CASSFLTRDTGELFF. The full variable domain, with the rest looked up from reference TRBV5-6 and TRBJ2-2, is DAGVTQSPTHLIKTRGQQVTLRCSPKSGHDTVSWYQQALGQGPQFIFQYYEEEERQRGNFPDRFSGHQFPNYSSELNVNALLLGDSALYLCASSFLTRDTGELFFGEGSRLTVL.

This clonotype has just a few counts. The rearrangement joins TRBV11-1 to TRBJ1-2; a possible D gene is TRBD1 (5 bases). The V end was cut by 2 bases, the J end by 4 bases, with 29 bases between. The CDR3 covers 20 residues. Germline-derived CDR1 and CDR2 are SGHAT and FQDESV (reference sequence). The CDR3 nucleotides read TGTGCCAGCAGCTTATTGTCTCCGGAGTTGTACAGGCAGGCCTCCTATGGCTACACCTTC. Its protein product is CASSLLSPELYRQASYGYTF. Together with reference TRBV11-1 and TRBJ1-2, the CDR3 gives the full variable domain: EAEVAQSPRYKITEKSQAVAFWCDPISGHATLYWYRQILGQGPELLVQFQDESVVDDSQLPKDRFSAERLKGVDSTLKIQPAELGDSAMYLCASSLLSPELYRQASYGYTFGSGTRLTVV.

The CDR3 coding sequence is TGTGCCAGCTCACCACGCGCCCCCGACACTGAAGCTTTCTTT. Translating gives CASSPRAPDTEAFF. The V and J genes are TRBV18 and TRBJ1-1; D remains ambiguous. Trimming stripped 1 base from V and 3 bases from J, with 9 bases between. The CDR3 sequence is 14 residues long. The germline CDR1 and CDR2 sequences are KGHSH and LQKENI.

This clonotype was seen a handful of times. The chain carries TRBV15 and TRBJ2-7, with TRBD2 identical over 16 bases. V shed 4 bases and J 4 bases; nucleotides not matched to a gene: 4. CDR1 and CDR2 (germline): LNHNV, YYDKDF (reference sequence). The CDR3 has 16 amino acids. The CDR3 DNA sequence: TGTGCCACCAGCAACCGGGGACTAGCGGGAGGGTACGAGCAGTACTTC. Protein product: CATSNRGLAGGYEQYF.

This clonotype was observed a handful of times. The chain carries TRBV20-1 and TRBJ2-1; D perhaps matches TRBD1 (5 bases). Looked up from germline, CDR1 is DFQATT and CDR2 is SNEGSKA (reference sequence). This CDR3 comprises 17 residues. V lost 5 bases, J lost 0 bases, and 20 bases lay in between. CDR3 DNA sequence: TGCAGTGCTCGATCCGCATCACAGGTTCGCTCCTACAATGAGCAGTTCTTC. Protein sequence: CSARSASQVRSYNEQFF.

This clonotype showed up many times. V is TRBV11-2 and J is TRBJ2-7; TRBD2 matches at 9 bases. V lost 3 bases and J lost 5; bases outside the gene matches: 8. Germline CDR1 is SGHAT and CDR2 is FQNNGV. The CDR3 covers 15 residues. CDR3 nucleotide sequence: TGTGCCAGCAGCTTGACGGGACTAGCAGAAAACGAGCAGTACTTC. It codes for CASSLTGLAENEQYF.